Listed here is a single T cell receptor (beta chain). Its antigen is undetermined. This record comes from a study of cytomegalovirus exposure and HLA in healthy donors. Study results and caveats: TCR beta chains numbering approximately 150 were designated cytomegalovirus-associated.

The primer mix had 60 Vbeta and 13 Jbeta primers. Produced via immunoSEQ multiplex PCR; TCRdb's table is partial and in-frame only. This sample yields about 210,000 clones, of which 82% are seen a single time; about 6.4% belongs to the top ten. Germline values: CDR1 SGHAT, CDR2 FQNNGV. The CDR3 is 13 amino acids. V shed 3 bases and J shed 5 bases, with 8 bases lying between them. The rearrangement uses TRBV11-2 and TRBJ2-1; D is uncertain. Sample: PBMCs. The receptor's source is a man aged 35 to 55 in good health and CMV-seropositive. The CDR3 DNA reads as TGTGCCAGCAGCTTTGAGAGGAACAATGAGCAGTTCTTC. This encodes CASSFERNNEQFF.